This is a list of T cell receptor beta chains from one sample in a study of blood T cells in healthy people across ages. TCRdb reanalysed the 5' RACE reads using MiXCR and keeps one entry per CDR3 protein. This table holds 540,000 or so distinct CDR3 sequences, roughly 29% found once. The sequenced sample consisted of blood. The receptors here all came from a woman in her sixties or seventies in good health. Both conserved end residues are part of each CDR3. The D gene is left open where the match is weak. Clone size, where shown, is once, few, many, or a class for clones that have expanded.

J,V,size,D,DNA,CDR3
TRBJ2-4,TRBV4-1,few,-,TGCGCCAGCAGCCAAGGCTCTACGGCCAAAAACATTCAGTACTTC,CASSQGSTAKNIQYF
TRBJ2-7,TRBV7-9,-,-,TGTGCCAGCAACTACTCCCGGGACAACTACGAGCAGTACTTC,CASNYSRDNYEQYF
TRBJ2-3,TRBV20-1,-,TRBD2,TGCAGTGCTAGTGGGACTAGCGGGGGAGTCACAGATACGCAGTATTTT,CSASGTSGGVTDTQYF
TRBJ2-3,TRBV4-3,few,-,TGCGCCAGCAGCCAAGATCAGCAGGGAACAGATACGCAGTATTTT,CASSQDQQGTDTQYF
TRBJ1-2,TRBV7-2,few,TRBD1,TGTGCCAGCAGCCCGCAGGAGGACAGGGGGAATTATGGCTACACCTTC,CASSPQEDRGNYGYTF
TRBJ2-3,TRBV12-3/TRBV12-4,-,TRBD1,TGTGCCAGCAGTTTCCCCGGCAGGGGGATGGGAGATACGCAGTATTTT,CASSFPGRGMGDTQYF
TRBJ2-5,TRBV7-2,few,-,TGTGCCAGCAGCCCCATTCAGGGTCAAGGCCAGTACTTC,CASSPIQGQGQYF
TRBJ1-5,TRBV7-2,few,-,TGTGCCAGCAGCTTGCAAGCAGGGGCCAATCAGCCCCAGCATTTT,CASSLQAGANQPQHF
TRBJ2-2,TRBV27,-,-,TGTGCCAGCAGTGCTTACAGGGCTCAGTTTGAATACGGGGAGCTGTTTTTT,CASSAYRAQFEYGELFF
TRBJ2-1,TRBV20-1,once,-,TGCAGTGCTAGAGATCCAGGTCACAATGAGCAGTTCTTC,CSARDPGHNEQFF
TRBJ2-7,TRBV3-1,-,-,TGTGCCAGCAGCCAAGGGAGACAGCCCTCCTACGAGCAGTACTTC,CASSQGRQPSYEQYF
TRBJ2-4,TRBV7-2,few,-,TGTGCCAGCAGCTTAGGCGGGGCGAGGATCAAAAACATTCAGTACTTC,CASSLGGARIKNIQYF
TRBJ1-2,TRBV6-5,-,-,TGTGCCAGCAGTTACTCGGCGGCAGTCTTCTATGGCTACACCTTC,CASSYSAAVFYGYTF
TRBJ2-7,TRBV7-6,-,TRBD2,TGTGCCAGCAGCCCGGGGGGTCAGGGCTACGAGCAGTACTTC,CASSPGGQGYEQYF
TRBJ2-5,TRBV10-3,many,TRBD2,TGTGCCATCAGCGCTAGCGGGAGCCAAGAGACCCAGTACTTC,CAISASGSQETQYF
TRBJ1-1,TRBV5-1,-,TRBD1,TGCGCCAGCAGCCCGGGACAGGAAAGCCTGAACACTGAAGCTTTCTTT,CASSPGQESLNTEAFF
TRBJ2-3,TRBV12-3/TRBV12-4,-,-,TGTGCCAGCAGGCACACCGGGGAAGGGGATACGCAGTATTTT,CASRHTGEGDTQYF
TRBJ2-5,TRBV7-7,-,TRBD2,TGTGCTAGCAGCTTAGGGACTAGCCCGATAGAGACCCAGTACTTC,CASSLGTSPIETQYF
TRBJ2-5,TRBV10-3,few,-,TGTGCCATCAGTGAGTCTCTTCAGGGGTTAGAAGGAGAGACCCAGTACTTC,CAISESLQGLEGETQYF
TRBJ2-6,TRBV29-1,-,-,TGCAGCGTTGAAACGTGGCAGACTAACGGGGCCAACGTCCTGACTTTC,CSVETWQTNGANVLTF
TRBJ1-5,TRBV5-1,few,-,TGCGCCAGCAGAGGGCCCGAGGGTGGGCCCCAGCATTTT,CASRGPEGGPQHF
TRBJ2-5,TRBV11-2,-,TRBD2,TGTGCCAGCAGCCCGGGACTAGCGGGGTCGAGACAAGAGACCCAGTACTTC,CASSPGLAGSRQETQYF
TRBJ2-2,TRBV15,few,-,TGTGCCACCAGCAGACGACCCGCTTTTGCCGGCGGCACCGGGGAGCTGTTTTTT,CATSRRPAFAGGTGELFF
TRBJ2-5,TRBV9,-,TRBD2,TGTGCCAGCAGCGTAGATTCGGGACTAGTCGAGACCCAGTACTTC,CASSVDSGLVETQYF
TRBJ1-6,TRBV4-3,-,TRBD1,TGCGCCAGCAGCCAAGTAAGGGCGCGATCCGGGACAGGGTATACACCCCTCCACTTT,CASSQVRARSGTGYTPLHF
TRBJ2-4,TRBV20-1,-,-,TGCAGTGCTAGAGATCTCGGCGTAGCCAAAAACATTCAGTACTTC,CSARDLGVAKNIQYF